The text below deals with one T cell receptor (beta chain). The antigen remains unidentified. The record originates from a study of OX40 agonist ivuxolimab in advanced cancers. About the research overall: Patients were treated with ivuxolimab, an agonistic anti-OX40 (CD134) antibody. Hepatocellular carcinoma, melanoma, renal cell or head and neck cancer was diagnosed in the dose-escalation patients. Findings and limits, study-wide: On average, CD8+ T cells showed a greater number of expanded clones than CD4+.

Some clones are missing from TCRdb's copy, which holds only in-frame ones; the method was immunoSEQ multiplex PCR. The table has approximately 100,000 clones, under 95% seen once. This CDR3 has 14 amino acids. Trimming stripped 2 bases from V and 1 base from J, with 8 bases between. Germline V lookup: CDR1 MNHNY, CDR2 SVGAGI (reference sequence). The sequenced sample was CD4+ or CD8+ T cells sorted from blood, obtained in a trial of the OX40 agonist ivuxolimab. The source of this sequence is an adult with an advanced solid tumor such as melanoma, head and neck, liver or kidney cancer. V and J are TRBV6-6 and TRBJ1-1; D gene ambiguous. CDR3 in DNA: TGTGCCAGCAGTTACGCGGGTTCGAACACTGAAGCTTTCTTT. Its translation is CASSYAGSNTEAFF.